One TCR beta chain is described in this entry. The antigen is undetermined. There are 15 residues in the CDR3. V was clipped by 7 bases and J by 6 bases, with 19 bases between them. Germline V gene lookup returns CDR1 WSHSY and CDR2 SAAADI. Sequencing used immunoSEQ multiplex PCR; TCRdb keeps in-frame clones, though not all of them. The sample carries around 720,000 clones, around three quarters recorded once. The sample originates from a study of shared clonotypes between healthy human individuals. Study results and caveats: Clonotype sharing across several donors was observed for around 5% of naive CD4 clonotypes.

The V gene is TRBV10-2, the J gene TRBJ2-4; either TRBD1 or TRBD2 may fit D (5 bases each). The specimen was memory CD4+ T cells sorted from blood. Subset here: CD45RA-negative fraction. The TCR originated in a woman aged 25 to 39 in good health. In DNA, the CDR3 is TGCGCCAGCAAGGAGCCCGGGGCGAGGGGAAACATTCAGTACTTC. Its translation: CASKEPGARGNIQYF.